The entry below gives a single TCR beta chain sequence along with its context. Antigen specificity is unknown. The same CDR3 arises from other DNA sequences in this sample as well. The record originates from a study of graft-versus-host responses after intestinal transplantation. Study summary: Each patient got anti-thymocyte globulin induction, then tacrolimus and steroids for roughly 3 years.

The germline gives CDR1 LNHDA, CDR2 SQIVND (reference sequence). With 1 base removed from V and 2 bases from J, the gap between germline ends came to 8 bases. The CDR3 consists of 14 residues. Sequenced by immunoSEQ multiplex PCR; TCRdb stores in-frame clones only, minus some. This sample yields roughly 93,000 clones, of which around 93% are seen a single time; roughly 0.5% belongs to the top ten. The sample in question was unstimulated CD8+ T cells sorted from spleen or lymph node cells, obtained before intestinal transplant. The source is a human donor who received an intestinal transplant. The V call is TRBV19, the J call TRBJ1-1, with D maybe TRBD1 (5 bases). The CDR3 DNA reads TGTGCCAGTAGTATAGGGCAGGGAAACACTGAAGCTTTCTTT. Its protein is CASSIGQGNTEAFF.